A single TCR beta chain is shown here with its context. This specimen comes from a study of Graves' ophthalmopathy and Graves' hyperthyroidism. Germline trimming cut 1 base from V and 3 bases from J; bases unmatched to any gene: 7. Per the germline V gene, CDR1 is SEHNR and CDR2 is FQNEAQ (reference sequence). The CDR3 covers 16 residues. In donors with ophthalmopathy, activity was moderate-to-severe, with CAS ≥3, NOSPECS ≥4 and duration under 3 months. CDR3 regions of TCR beta were amplified from RNA transcripts. Second-round multiplex PCR followed a first-round RT-PCR using HTBI primers. TCRdb redid the calling of the multiplex PCR reads with MiXCR, one entry per CDR3 protein. The top ten clones hold approximately 46% of a sample with roughly 700,000 distinct CDR3 sequences, 40% of them seen once.

This chain links TRBV7-9 with TRBJ2-7; the match to TRBD1 covers 9 bases. Sample: peripheral blood. This receptor was identified in an adult man with Graves' ophthalmopathy. The CDR3 DNA sequence: TGTGCCAGCAGCTTAGGCTCCGGGACAGGGATCTACGAGCAGTACTTC. Protein: CASSLGSGTGIYEQYF.